These 27 T cell receptor beta chains were all obtained from the same sample, sequenced in a study of CD8 T cells in Susac syndrome. RNA in amounts of roughly 0.5 to 1 ug was reverse transcribed with random hexamers. Using its own MiXCR run on the immunoSEQ multiplex PCR reads, TCRdb lists one record per CDR3 protein. The sample includes 150,000 or so distinct CDR3 sequences, about 91% of them seen just once. The material sequenced was CD4+ T cells from PBMCs. These receptors were obtained from a human donor in good health.

The chain combines TRBV5-1 with TRBJ2-5; D may be TRBD2 (6 bases). The germline V gene has CDR1 SGHRS and CDR2 YFSETQ. V gave up 6 bases and J gave up 3 bases, with 15 bases separating them. This CDR3 comprises 14 residues. In nucleotides, the CDR3 is TGCGCCAGCACCTCTGTCGGGGGAGAAGAGACCCAGTACTTC. It encodes CASTSVGGEETQYF.

This chain joins TRBV30 and TRBJ1-5; D is unclear. Germline CDR1 and CDR2: GTSNPN and SVGIG (reference sequence). This CDR3 is 13 amino acids long. V was shortened by 1 base and J by 4 bases, with 8 bases between the two germline ends. CDR3 DNA: TGTGCCTGGAGTGCGGCTGGGAATCAGCCCCAGCATTTT. Translating gives CAWSAAGNQPQHF.

V is TRBV7-2 and J is TRBJ1-1; possibly TRBD1 for D (5 bases). V lost 5 bases, J lost 4 bases, and 11 bases lay in between. CDR3 size: 13 residues. Germline V lookup: CDR1 SGHTA, CDR2 FQGNSA. The CDR3 DNA reads TGTGCCAGCAGCCGGACAAGGATCACTGAAGCTTTCTTT. It encodes CASSRTRITEAFF. Looking up the rest from reference TRBV7-2 and TRBJ1-1 gives the full variable domain: GAGVSQSPSNKVTEKGKDVELRCDPISGHTALYWYRQSLGQGLEFLIYFQGNSAPDKSGLPSDRFSAERTGGSVSTLTIQRTQQEDSAVYLCASSRTRITEAFFGQGTRLTVV.

The genes are TRBV12-3 or TRBV12-4 and TRBJ2-7, with D maybe TRBD2 (5 bases). The CDR3 is 14 residues long. V lost 0 bases and J lost 5, with 11 bases in between. The chain's CDR3 is CASSLARRNHEQYF. The CDR3 DNA is TGTGCCAGCAGTTTAGCGCGGAGGAACCACGAGCAGTACTTC.

The V and J genes are TRBV6-1 and TRBJ1-1; unclear D gene. The CDR3 runs 11 residues. Trimming took 6 bases from V and 4 from J, leaving 6 bases between them. The germline gives CDR1 MNHNS, CDR2 SASEGT. The CDR3 region is CASRVRTEAFF. DNA for the CDR3: TGTGCCAGCAGGGTCCGCACTGAAGCTTTCTTT.

CDR3 nucleotide sequence: TGTGCCAGCAGCTTCCCCACCGGGGGGGCGGGAGATACGCAGTATTTT. Its translation is CASSFPTGGAGDTQYF. The chain recombines TRBV5-8 with TRBJ2-3; 8 positions match TRBD2. Trimming took 2 bases from V and 5 from J; bases not matched to a gene: 10. The germline gives CDR1 SGHTS, CDR2 YDEGEE. The CDR3 sequence is 16 residues long.

The J gene is TRBJ2-1, the V gene TRBV19; perhaps TRBD2 as D (6 bases). V shed 9 bases and J shed 7 bases, with 16 bases lying between them. The CDR3 loop spans 13 amino acids. The V gene's germline CDR1 is LNHDA and CDR2 SQIVND (reference sequence). The CDR3 sequence is CASSQGLSNEQFF. DNA of the CDR3: TGTGCCAGCTCGCAGGGACTCTCAAATGAGCAGTTCTTC.

This rearrangement joins TRBV12-3 or TRBV12-4 to TRBJ2-3; the D gene is possibly TRBD2 (6 bases). The CDR3 contains 14 residues. Trimming removed 4 bases at V and 3 bases at J, with 11 bases between. The CDR3 here is CASSSRLVTDTQYF. In DNA form, the CDR3 reads TGTGCCAGCAGTTCCAGACTAGTAACAGATACGCAGTATTTT.

This clonotype is a singleton in its sample. The chain couples TRBV7-9 to TRBJ1-4; TRBD1 aligns across 10 bases. Losses at the gene ends were 6 bases for V and 8 bases for J; bases not matched to a gene: 6. The germline V gene has CDR1 SEHNR and CDR2 FQNEAQ (reference sequence). The CDR3 loop spans 14 amino acids. Here the CDR3 reads CASRPGTGEEKLFF. As DNA, the CDR3 is TGTGCCAGCAGACCCGGGACAGGGGAGGAAAAACTGTTTTTT. Full variable domain (remainder filled in from reference TRBV7-9 and TRBJ1-4): DTGVSQNPRHKITKRGQNVTFRCDPISEHNRLYWYRQTLGQGPEFLTYFQNEAQLEKSRLLSDRFSAERPKGSFSTLEIQRTEQGDSAMYLCASRPGTGEEKLFFGSGTQLSVL.

CDR3 residues: CASSDRRSNSPLHF. DNA for the CDR3: TGTGCCAGCAGCGACCGACGCAGTAATTCACCCCTCCACTTT. This chain joins TRBV9 and TRBJ1-6; D gene unclear. V was pared by 3 bases and J by 6 bases, with 10 bases between. CDR3 length: 14 amino acids. Per the germline V gene, CDR1 is SGDLS and CDR2 is YYNGEE.

The chain carries TRBV24-1 and TRBJ2-7; tentative D call: TRBD2 (5 bases). V was shortened by 2 bases and J by 9 bases, with 16 bases between the two germline ends. Germline CDR1 reads KGHDR; CDR2 reads SFDVKD. This CDR3 spans 14 amino acids. The CDR3 here is CATSDCGLRGPQYF. Here the CDR3 DNA reads TGTGCCACCAGTGATTGCGGACTCCGCGGTCCGCAGTACTTC.

This chain uses TRBV19 with TRBJ1-5; 9 bases match TRBD1. CDR1 is LNHDA, CDR2 SQIVND, per germline (reference sequence). There are 14 residues in the CDR3. The V segment lost 5 bases and the J segment 7 bases; nucleotides outside the gene matches: 6. CDR3 bases: TGTGCCAGTAGTGGGACAGGGAGGGTACAGCCCCAGCATTTT. Its translation is CASSGTGRVQPQHF.

The chain couples TRBV7-2 to TRBJ1-1; no firm D call. V lost 5 bases to trimming and J lost 7 bases, with 14 bases between them. Germline CDR1 SGHTA, CDR2 FQGNSA. The CDR3 consists of 13 residues. This chain's CDR3 is CASSPLGQVEAFF. The CDR3 DNA reads TGTGCCAGCAGCCCGTTGGGCCAGGTTGAAGCTTTCTTT.

The J gene is TRBJ2-6, the V gene TRBV5-6; 8 positions match TRBD2. From germline, CDR1 is SGHDT and CDR2 YYEEEE. This CDR3 spans 16 amino acids. Trimming removed 0 bases from V and 2 bases from J; junction bases left unmatched: 1. The CDR3 region is CASSLAGGTGANVLTF. The DNA for the CDR3 is TGTGCCAGCAGCTTGGCGGGAGGGACTGGGGCCAACGTCCTGACTTTC. The entire variable domain, with the rest obtained from reference TRBV5-6 and TRBJ2-6, is as follows: DAGVTQSPTHLIKTRGQQVTLRCSPKSGHDTVSWYQQALGQGPQFIFQYYEEEERQRGNFPDRFSGHQFPNYSSELNVNALLLGDSALYLCASSLAGGTGANVLTFGAGSRLTVL.

The chain uses TRBV30 and TRBJ2-6; D perhaps matches TRBD1 (5 bases). The CDR3 length is 18 residues. V shed 2 bases and J shed 0 bases, with 17 bases lying between them. The germline gives CDR1 GTSNPN, CDR2 SVGIG (reference sequence). The CDR3 nucleotides read TGTGCCTGGAGTCCTCAAGCAGGGCGCTCCTCTGGGGCCAACGTCCTGACTTTC. Protein: CAWSPQAGRSSGANVLTF.

A single count supports this clonotype. The V call is TRBV2, the J call TRBJ2-3; D perhaps matches TRBD2 (5 bases). V was trimmed by 2 bases and J by 4 bases, leaving 7 bases between them. The CDR3 length is 13 residues. Germline CDR1 SNHLY, CDR2 FYNNEI. Here the CDR3 reads CASSESEADTQYF. The CDR3 nucleotides read TGTGCCAGCAGTGAATCGGAGGCAGATACGCAGTATTTT.

The rearrangement links TRBV3-1 to TRBJ1-5; TRBD1 agrees at 10 bases. The CDR3 is 15 residues long. Trimming took 3 bases from V and 1 from J; bases not matched to a gene: 0. Germline values: CDR1 LGHDT, CDR2 YNNKEL (reference sequence). CDR3 DNA: TGTGCCAGCAGCCAGACAGGGGGCAGCAATCAGCCCCAGCATTTT. It translates to CASSQTGGSNQPQHF.

V is TRBV3-1 and J is TRBJ2-7; perhaps TRBD2 as D (6 bases). The germline V gene encodes CDR1 LGHDT and CDR2 YNNKEL (reference sequence). Trimming took off 7 bases at V and 11 bases at J, with 24 bases between the two ends. There are 14 residues in the CDR3. CDR3 bases: TGTGCCAGCAACTTACAGGCGGGGTCGAGCACCAAGTACTTC. Translated, it gives CASNLQAGSSTKYF.

The sample holds one count of this clonotype. J is TRBJ1-5 and V is TRBV6-2 or TRBV6-3; D possibly corresponds to TRBD1 (6 bases). The CDR3 sequence is 15 residues long. Trimming pared 5 bases from V and 3 bases from J, leaving 14 bases between. The germline CDR1 and CDR2 sequences are MNHEY and SVGEGT. CDR3 nucleotide sequence: TGTGCCAGCAGTGCCAGGACAGTCTACAATCAGCCCCAGCATTTT. This encodes CASSARTVYNQPQHF.

This chain uses TRBV5-1 with TRBJ1-1; 11 bases map to TRBD1. The CDR3 consists of 14 residues. J was trimmed by 4 bases and V by 3 bases; bases with no gene match: 2. CDR1 and CDR2 from the germline V gene are SGHRS and YFSETQ. The CDR3 region is CASSSGTGGTEAFF. CDR3 DNA sequence: TGCGCCAGCAGCTCCGGGACAGGGGGCACTGAAGCTTTCTTT.

The rearrangement joins TRBV18 to TRBJ1-1; D may be TRBD1 (5 bases). The germline V and J ends were trimmed by 1 base and 4 bases, with 13 bases remaining between them. CDR1 and CDR2 (germline): KGHSH, LQKENI. This CDR3 is 15 amino acids long. The CDR3 spells CASSPQGLELTEAFF. The CDR3 bases are TGTGCCAGCTCACCACAGGGGCTTGAGCTCACTGAAGCTTTCTTT. Drawing the rest from reference TRBV18 and TRBJ1-1, the complete variable domain is NAGVMQNPRHLVRRRGQEARLRCSPMKGHSHVYWYRQLPEEGLKFMVYLQKENIIDESGMPKERFSAEFPKEGPSILRIQQVVRGDSAAYFCASSPQGLELTEAFFGQGTRLTVV.

The rearrangement joins TRBV24-1 to TRBJ1-5; D is undetermined. Trimming left V 6 bases short and J 4 bases short, with 6 bases between. This CDR3 region has 12 residues. Germline loops: CDR1 KGHDR, CDR2 SFDVKD. The CDR3 sequence is CATSYGNQPQHF. The CDR3 region has the DNA TGTGCCACCAGTTATGGGAATCAGCCCCAGCATTTT.

CDR3 sequence reads: CASSQDGPNTGELFF. For the CDR3, the DNA is TGCGCCAGCAGCCAAGATGGCCCAAACACCGGGGAGCTGTTTTTT. The V gene is TRBV4-3, the J gene TRBJ2-2, with no clear D. The CDR3 is made up of 15 amino acids. V shed 0 bases and J shed 2 bases, with 7 bases lying between them. CDR1 is LGHNA, CDR2 YSLEER, per germline.

The chain is built from TRBV4-2 and TRBJ1-5; D not certain. In germline, CDR1 is LGHNA, CDR2 YNFKEQ. The CDR3 runs 15 residues. The germline V and J ends were trimmed by 1 base and 3 bases, with 10 bases remaining between them. As DNA, the CDR3 is TGTGCCAGCAGCCAAGGAACACCCGACAATCAGCCCCAGCATTTT. Its translation is CASSQGTPDNQPQHF.

The chain recombines TRBV11-3 with TRBJ1-1; D gene ambiguous. The CDR3 loop spans 13 amino acids. Germline CDR1 SGHNT, CDR2 YENEEA. Trimming pared 5 bases from V and 0 bases from J, leaving 7 bases between. The CDR3 reads CASSLWVNTEAFF. The CDR3 DNA is TGTGCCAGCAGCCTTTGGGTGAACACTGAAGCTTTCTTT.

This clonotype was found once. The rearrangement links TRBV4-3 to TRBJ2-3; TRBD2 matches at 8 bases. Germline-derived CDR1 and CDR2 are LGHNA and YSLEER. The CDR3 is made up of 17 amino acids. J gave up 0 bases and V 0 bases, and 5 bases lay outside the gene matches. The CDR3, as DNA: TGCGCCAGCAGCCAAGACCTTAGCGGGGTGAGCACAGATACGCAGTATTTT. It encodes CASSQDLSGVSTDTQYF.

V is TRBV6-1 and J is TRBJ1-2; D remains ambiguous. The CDR3 is 13 residues long. The V and J ends lost 2 bases and 8 bases respectively, with 12 bases between them. In germline, CDR1 is MNHNS, CDR2 SASEGT. CDR3 bases: TGTGCCAGCAGTGAATCAAGCCGATGGGGCTACACCTTC. Its translation: CASSESSRWGYTF.